A single sample gave rise to the 25 T cell receptor beta chains below, sequenced in a study of blood T cell repertoires in COVID-19 (TCRdb year 2020). Library creation used the immunoSEQ multiplex PCR assay. TCRdb obtained this table from immuneACCESS and retained in-frame rearrangements with V and J assigned. These tables miss some clones; where compared with another copy, unresolved V genes account for less than half of the shortfall, and the remainder is unexplained. The sample data list almost 200,000 clones, and 70% to 90% of these were observed just once. The ten biggest clones cover 0.7% to 0.95% of the sample. Sequencing was performed on peripheral blood. Source of these receptors: a woman aged 70-85 years with acute or convalescent COVID-19.

The genes are TRBV2 and TRBJ2-7; D remains unclear. The V end was cut by 5 bases, the J end by 0 bases, with 5 bases between. Germline V gene data show CDR1 as SNHLY and CDR2 as FYNNEI. The CDR3 is 12 amino acids. CDR3 nucleotide sequence: TGTGCCAGCAGTTCCAACTCCTACGAGCAGTACTTC. It specifies CASSSNSYEQYF. Full variable domain (outside the CDR3, taken from reference TRBV2 and TRBJ2-7): EPEVTQTPSHQVTQMGQEVILRCVPISNHLYFYWYRQILGQKVEFLVSFYNNEISEKSEIFDDQFSVERPDGSNFTLKIRSTKLEDSAMYFCASSSNSYEQYFGPGTRLTVT.

This chain connects TRBV10-3 to TRBJ1-5, with D maybe TRBD1 (6 bases). CDR3 size: 14 residues. Trimming shortened V by 3 bases and J by 7 bases, and 13 bases separated the two germline ends. The germline CDR1 and CDR2 sequences are ENHRY and SYGVKD. CDR3 sequence: CAISEGTLHQPQHF. As DNA, the CDR3 is TGTGCCATCAGTGAAGGGACACTTCACCAGCCCCAGCATTTT.

The chain recombines TRBV5-1 with TRBJ1-6; unclear D gene. The CDR3 length is 15 residues. V lost 4 bases, J lost 7 bases, and 15 bases lay in between. Germline V lookup: CDR1 SGHRS, CDR2 YFSETQ. The CDR3 DNA is TGCGCCAGCAGCGGCGGCGCACTGCTGAATTCACCCCTCCACTTT. It codes for CASSGGALLNSPLHF.

This rearrangement joins TRBV29-1 to TRBJ1-1; no firm D call. This CDR3 is built from 12 residues. Per germline, CDR1 SQVTM and CDR2 ANQGSEA. Trimming took off 4 bases at V and 1 base at J, with 7 bases between the two ends. The CDR3 protein is CSVGGGNTEAFF. CDR3 DNA sequence: TGCAGCGTTGGCGGAGGGAACACTGAAGCTTTCTTT.

The chain recombines TRBV7-9 with TRBJ1-2; D ambiguous. The CDR3 spans 13 residues. The germline V gene has CDR1 SEHNR and CDR2 FQNEAQ (reference sequence). V lost 0 bases and J lost 8, with 10 bases in between. The CDR3 sequence is CASSLASIGGYTF. CDR3 in DNA: TGTGCCAGCAGCTTAGCAAGTATCGGGGGCTACACCTTC. The full variable domain, completed using reference TRBV7-9 and TRBJ1-2, is DTGVSQNPRHKITKRGQNVTFRCDPISEHNRLYWYRQTLGQGPEFLTYFQNEAQLEKSRLLSDRFSAERPKGSFSTLEIQRTEQGDSAMYLCASSLASIGGYTFGSGTRLTVV.

This clone has a single count. Mismatch with germline at one junction end may stem from a read error. The chain has TRBV5-6 and TRBJ2-1, with D possibly TRBD2 on 5 matching bases. This CDR3 has 14 amino acids. Looked up from germline, CDR1 is SGHDT and CDR2 is YYEEEE. The CDR3 is CASRSSGSSFERFF. In DNA, the CDR3 is TGTGCCAGCAGATCTTCGGGAAGTTCGTTCGAGCGGTTCTTC.

The chain is built from TRBV10-3 and TRBJ1-1; TRBD1 aligns across 10 bases. Germline values: CDR1 ENHRY, CDR2 SYGVKD. This CDR3 spans 12 amino acids. V lost 9 bases and J lost 4; bases outside the gene matches: 2. CDR3 nucleotides: TGTGCCATTGGACAGGGGGGCACTGAAGCTTTCTTT. Its translation: CAIGQGGTEAFF.

V is TRBV5-5 and J is TRBJ1-5, with TRBD1 matching 10 bases. Germline values: CDR1 SGHKS, CDR2 YYEKEE (reference sequence). The CDR3 totals 15 residues. V was clipped by 3 bases and J by 7 bases; unmatched bases: 7. The CDR3 region has the DNA TGTGCCAGCAGCTGGACAGGGGGTGAAGGACAGCCCCAGCATTTT. This encodes CASSWTGGEGQPQHF.

The chain joins TRBV23-1 to TRBJ2-7; 11 bases line up with TRBD1. TRBV23-1 counts as an open reading frame of uncertain function. The CDR3 totals 14 residues. V lost 5 bases, J lost 5 bases, and 5 bases stayed unmatched. The CDR3 loop reads CASSRTGGLDEQYF. The CDR3 bases are TGCGCCAGCAGTAGGACAGGGGGCCTGGACGAGCAGTACTTC.

V gene TRBV3-1 (or the pseudogene TRBV3-2) combines with J gene TRBJ2-7, with D possibly being TRBD1 (5 bases). The V and J ends lost 5 bases and 6 bases respectively, with 11 bases between them. CDR3 length: 12 residues. CDR1 is LGHDT and CDR2 is YNNKEL in the germline V gene (reference sequence). In nucleotides, the CDR3 is TGTGCCAGCAGCAGGGGCCCTTTCGAGCAGTACTTC. This codes for CASSRGPFEQYF.

This chain links TRBV7-2 with TRBJ1-2; TRBD1 matches 8 bases. V dropped 4 bases and J dropped 3; count of bases not matched to a gene: 7. The CDR3 has 15 residues. Germline V gene lookup returns CDR1 SGHTA and CDR2 FQGNSA. The CDR3 is CASSSFDRGDYGYTF. CDR3 sequence (DNA): TGTGCCAGCAGCTCTTTCGACAGGGGAGACTATGGCTACACCTTC.

This clone was detected only a few times. This chain uses TRBV3-1 (or the pseudogene TRBV3-2) with TRBJ2-7; D unclear. Per the germline V gene, CDR1 is LGHDT and CDR2 is YNNKEL (reference sequence). The CDR3 is 12 residues long. V was pared by 2 bases and J by 6 bases, with 8 bases between. The CDR3 DNA follows: TGTGCCAGCAGCCAATTGTCTAGCGAGCAGTACTTC. Its translation is CASSQLSSEQYF.

The chain links TRBV10-3 to TRBJ2-2, with D possibly being TRBD1 (5 bases). This CDR3 is 13 amino acids long. The V gene lost 6 bases and the J gene lost 4 bases, with 9 bases spanning the gap. The germline CDR1 and CDR2 sequences are ENHRY and SYGVKD. The CDR3 loop reads CAISSGPTGELFF. The CDR3 coding sequence is TGTGCCATCAGCTCAGGGCCCACCGGGGAGCTGTTTTTT.

The V and J genes are TRBV15 and TRBJ2-7, with no clear D. With 0 bases removed from V and 6 bases from J, the gap between germline ends came to 9 bases. The CDR3 has 13 amino acids. CDR1 is LNHNV and CDR2 is YYDKDF in the germline V gene (reference sequence). This chain's CDR3 is CATSRDRSREQYF. The CDR3 DNA is TGTGCCACCAGCAGAGACCGGAGCCGCGAGCAGTACTTC.

CDR3 coding DNA: TGCGCCAGCAGCTTGGATGGGGCGGGAAACACCATATATTTT. Amino acid sequence: CASSLDGAGNTIYF. V is TRBV5-1 and J is TRBJ1-3; perhaps TRBD1 as D (5 bases). The germline gives CDR1 SGHRS, CDR2 YFSETQ. Trimming took off 0 bases at V and 4 bases at J, with 8 bases between the two ends. The CDR3 runs to 14 residues.

The gene calls are TRBV4-1 and TRBJ1-1, with D maybe TRBD1 (5 bases). V was pared by 4 bases and J by 1 base, with 7 bases between. From germline, CDR1 is MGHRA and CDR2 YSYEKL. The CDR3 loop spans 13 amino acids. CDR3 sequence (DNA): TGCGCCAGCAGCCTTGACAGGAACACTGAAGCTTTCTTT. This translates into CASSLDRNTEAFF.

V and J are TRBV20-1 and TRBJ2-3; D gene unclear. CDR3 length: 15 residues. V dropped 3 bases and J dropped 2 bases, with 15 bases sitting between them. CDR1 DFQATT and CDR2 SNEGSKA come from the germline V gene (reference sequence). CDR3 protein: CSASRGSLTTDTQYF. The CDR3 nucleotides read TGCAGTGCTAGTAGAGGCAGCCTCACCACAGATACGCAGTATTTT.

This clone has just one count. V is TRBV28 and J is TRBJ1-1; TRBD1 matches at 8 bases. Germline CDR1 and CDR2: MDHEN and SYDVKM. With V trimmed by 2 bases and J by 4 bases, 6 bases remained unmatched. The CDR3 has 15 amino acids. The CDR3 is CASSLIGQGSTEAFF. DNA of the CDR3: TGTGCCAGCAGTTTAATCGGACAGGGCAGCACTGAAGCTTTCTTT. Combining the CDR3 with reference TRBV28 and TRBJ1-1 gives the whole variable domain DVKVTQSSRYLVKRTGEKVFLECVQDMDHENMFWYRQDPGLGLRLIYFSYDVKMKEKGDIPEGYSVSREKKERFSLILESASTNQTSMYLCASSLIGQGSTEAFFGQGTRLTVV.

The CDR3 DNA sequence: TGTGCCAGCAGCTTGGACTTAAACTCCTACGAGCAGTACTTC. Its translation: CASSLDLNSYEQYF. The rearrangement uses TRBV7-9 and TRBJ2-7; the D gene is possibly TRBD2 (5 bases). Trimming took off 3 bases at V and 0 bases at J, with 9 bases between the two ends. Germline V CDR1 and CDR2: SEHNR, FQNEAQ (reference sequence). This CDR3 comprises 14 residues. The whole variable domain, remainder taken from reference TRBV7-9 and TRBJ2-7, is DTGVSQNPRHKITKRGQNVTFRCDPISEHNRLYWYRQTLGQGPEFLTYFQNEAQLEKSRLLSDRFSAERPKGSFSTLEIQRTEQGDSAMYLCASSLDLNSYEQYFGPGTRLTVT.

This clone was seen more than once but under ten times. V gene TRBV15 combines with J gene TRBJ1-3; D uncertain. The V and J ends lost 0 bases and 0 bases respectively, with 6 bases between them. Germline loops: CDR1 LNHNV, CDR2 YYDKDF (reference sequence). The CDR3 spans 15 residues. CDR3 protein: CATSREHFSGNTIYF. Written as DNA, the CDR3 is TGTGCCACCAGCAGAGAACATTTCTCTGGAAACACCATATATTTT.

This rearrangement joins TRBV19 to TRBJ1-5, with 8 bases identical to TRBD1. In germline, CDR1 is LNHDA, CDR2 SQIVND (reference sequence). V was pared by 6 bases and J by 6 bases, with 4 bases of the junction left unmatched. CDR3 length: 13 amino acids. CDR3 loop: CASSRTGFQPQHF. The CDR3 DNA sequence: TGTGCCAGTAGCCGGACAGGGTTTCAGCCCCAGCATTTT.

The chain uses TRBV28 and TRBJ1-1; D is unresolved. V lost 3 bases to trimming and J lost 8 bases, with 7 bases between them. CDR3 length equals 11 residues. In germline, CDR1 is MDHEN, CDR2 SYDVKM. The CDR3 region has the DNA TGTGCCAGCAGTTTTGTAAGCGAAGCTTTCTTT. It translates to CASSFVSEAFF.

The chain recombines TRBV5-4 with TRBJ2-7; unclear D gene. The CDR3 runs to 13 residues. The V end was cut by 1 base, the J end by 3 bases, with 8 bases between. Germline lookup yields CDR1 SGHNT and CDR2 YYREEE (reference sequence). CDR3 sequence reads: CASSLTDNYEQYF. CDR3 bases: TGTGCCAGCAGCTTGACAGACAACTACGAGCAGTACTTC.

The genes are TRBV12-5 and TRBJ2-2, with D possibly being TRBD1 (5 bases). This CDR3 has 15 amino acids. The germline V gene has CDR1 LGHNT and CDR2 FRNRAP. Trimming removed 1 base at V and 3 bases at J, with 9 bases between. The CDR3 protein is CASGLGGIDTGELFF. DNA of the CDR3: TGTGCTAGTGGTTTGGGGGGCATCGACACCGGGGAGCTGTTTTTT.

This chain uses TRBV6-5 with TRBJ2-1, with a tentative D call TRBD2 (5 bases). The CDR3 is 13 amino acids. V lost 7 bases and J 9 bases, leaving 16 bases between the germline ends. The germline gives CDR1 MNHEY, CDR2 SVGAGI. CDR3 loop: CASTQNARGEQFF. Written as DNA, the CDR3 is TGTGCCAGCACTCAGAACGCCCGGGGTGAGCAGTTCTTC.